This T cell receptor beta chain is from a study of T cell repertoires in cytomegalovirus infection. Study summary: An indication of both CMV infection and matching HLA type came from public TCR beta signatures.

TCRdb re-called the reads with MiXCR, one entry per CDR3 protein. The sample consists of around 180,000 distinct CDR3 sequences, about 30% of them appearing once. The V gene lost 1 base and the J gene lost 0 bases, with 3 bases spanning the gap. Germline values: CDR1 SQVTM, CDR2 ANQGSEA. This CDR3 is 12 amino acids long. This clonotype was picked up many times. Its target is not known. Study-wide results and caveats: Across the ex vivo response, the dominant clonotypes were HLA-C-restricted CMV-specific TCR beta clonotypes. The study identified carriers of CMV plus the relevant HLA from cumulative public TCR beta family frequency.

The chain is built from TRBV29-1 and TRBJ1-1; D gene uncertain. Sample: PBMCs. The receptor was isolated from a human donor in good health (CMV status not recorded). Some clones in this sample may be carry-over from other donors' samples. CDR3 in amino acids: CSVEGVNTEAFF. The CDR3 nucleotides read TGCAGCGTTGAAGGCGTGAACACTGAAGCTTTCTTT.